Sequencing of this TCR beta chain was carried out in a study of graft-versus-host responses after intestinal transplantation. Study overall: The transplants performed in recipients were multivisceral, liver-intestinal, or isolated intestinal. Tacrolimus and steroids were given for about 3 years to all recipients after anti-thymocyte globulin induction. General observations from the study: HvG clone declines early post-transplant were associated with peak circulating GvH levels. Recipient bone marrow held GvH clones, some seen earlier in ileum or blood.

The CDR3 has 14 amino acids. V was pared by 6 bases and J by 6 bases, with 16 bases between. CDR1 is SNHLY, CDR2 FYNNEI, per germline. Using immunoSEQ multiplex PCR, the repertoire was profiled, and TCRdb retains in-frame clones only, with some absent. This sample yields about 23,000 clones, of which around nine tenths are seen a single time; roughly 2% belongs to the top ten. A remark on this clone: Its antigen is unknown.

The sample consisted of PBMCs, taken approximately 38 days after intestinal transplant. This TCR derives from a human patient who received an intestinal transplant, so some T cells may come from the graft donor. The V and J genes are TRBV2 and TRBJ2-3, with a possible D match to TRBD1 (6 bases). The CDR3 bases are TGTGCCAGCAGAGCTTTTGAGGGGGAGGATACGCAGTATTTT. Its translation: CASRAFEGEDTQYF.